This T cell receptor (beta chain) stems from a study of technical replicates of blood from several donors. The protocol was immunoSEQ multiplex PCR, while the TCRdb copy is restricted to in-frame clones and leaves out a portion. In the table there are fewer than 90,000 clones, approximately 94% of which are singletons. This CDR3 has 15 amino acids. Trimming took 5 bases from V and 4 from J, leaving 17 bases between them. CDR1 MNHEY and CDR2 SVGAGI come from the germline V gene. This receptor was taken from a human donor in good health. The chain is built from TRBV6-5 and TRBJ1-1; D might be TRBD1 (6 bases). Material for sequencing was T cells isolated from PBMCs. In DNA, the CDR3 is TGTGCCAGCAGTCTAAATGGACAGTTAGGCACTGAAGCTTTCTTT. Amino acids: CASSLNGQLGTEAFF.